Following are 27 T cell receptor beta chains from one sample sequenced in a study of cytomegalovirus exposure and HLA in healthy donors. Sequenced by immunoSEQ multiplex PCR; TCRdb stores in-frame clones only, minus some. The data contain about 120,000 clones, around 89% of them singletons. Sequenced input: PBMCs. The receptors here all came from a man aged 18-30 years in good health and CMV-seronegative.

The V and J genes are TRBV19 and TRBJ1-5, with 8 bases lining up with TRBD1. The CDR3 has 15 residues. Trimming took 6 bases from V and 1 from J; bases not matched to a gene: 5. The germline gives CDR1 LNHDA, CDR2 SQIVND (reference sequence). Here the CDR3 reads CASRADRESNQPQHF. CDR3 DNA sequence: TGTGCCAGTAGAGCGGACAGGGAGAGCAATCAGCCCCAGCATTTT.

The V and J genes are TRBV5-1 and TRBJ1-3; D is uncertain. The germline V gene encodes CDR1 SGHRS and CDR2 YFSETQ. V lost 4 bases to trimming and J lost 0 bases, with 14 bases between them. This CDR3 has 16 amino acids. This CDR3 reads CASSPRLVSSGNTIYF. The CDR3 region has the DNA TGCGCCAGCAGCCCGAGACTGGTGAGCTCTGGAAACACCATATATTTT.

This rearrangement joins TRBV11-3 to TRBJ2-1, with 8 positions matching TRBD1. CDR1 is SGHNT, CDR2 YENEEA, per germline. Unmatched junction bases numbered 8, after V lost 3 bases and J lost 4 bases. The length of the CDR3 is 16 residues. For the CDR3, the DNA is TGTGCCAGCAGCTTTAGAGGGACAGGAGAATACAATGAGCAGTTCTTC. Translating it yields CASSFRGTGEYNEQFF. The full variable domain, in which reference TRBV11-3 and TRBJ2-1 provide the parts outside the CDR3, is EAGVVQSPRYKIIEKKQPVAFWCNPISGHNTLYWYLQNLGQGPELLIRYENEEAVDDSQLPKDRFSAERLKGVDSTLKIQPAELGDSAVYLCASSFRGTGEYNEQFFGPGTRLTVL.

J is TRBJ1-1 and V is TRBV5-1; 9 bases are shared with TRBD1. From germline, CDR1 is SGHRS and CDR2 YFSETQ. The CDR3 is 15 residues long. V dropped 4 bases and J dropped 2; count of bases not matched to a gene: 6. CDR3 sequence: CASSPLQGANTEAFF. The CDR3 DNA follows: TGCGCCAGCAGCCCATTACAGGGGGCCAACACTGAAGCTTTCTTT.

The rearrangement links TRBV19 to TRBJ1-5; the match to TRBD1 covers 10 bases. Germline CDR1 LNHDA, CDR2 SQIVND (reference sequence). With V trimmed by 4 bases and J by 4 bases, 16 bases remained unmatched. The CDR3 is 19 amino acids. The CDR3 DNA sequence: TGTGCCAGTAGTACCCCGGGGGCCACCGGGACAGGGGTTAATCAGCCCCAGCATTTT. This encodes CASSTPGATGTGVNQPQHF.

The rearrangement links TRBV30 to TRBJ2-3, with TRBD1 identical over 7 bases. CDR1 and CDR2 (germline): GTSNPN, SVGIG (reference sequence). V lost 5 bases and J lost 2; bases outside the gene matches: 4. The CDR3 length is 13 residues. CDR3 amino acids: CAWDGTDTDTQYF. The CDR3 DNA is TGTGCCTGGGATGGGACAGACACAGATACGCAGTATTTT.

V usage is TRBV19 and J usage is TRBJ1-5, with D tentatively TRBD1 (5 bases). V was clipped by 11 bases and J by 0 bases, with 11 bases between them. The CDR3 has 13 amino acids. Germline V lookup: CDR1 LNHDA, CDR2 SQIVND (reference sequence). This CDR3 is CAAGRNSNQPQHF. In DNA, the CDR3 is TGTGCCGCGGGACGGAATAGCAATCAGCCCCAGCATTTT.

The chain has TRBV7-9 and TRBJ2-7; 10 positions match TRBD1. The CDR3 sequence is 15 residues long. The J segment lost 2 bases and the V segment lost 2 bases, leaving 3 bases of the junction unmatched. Germline CDR1 and CDR2: SEHNR and FQNEAQ (reference sequence). The CDR3 here is CASSLLGTGAYEQYF. In DNA, the CDR3 is TGTGCCAGCAGCTTACTCGGGACAGGGGCCTACGAGCAGTACTTC.

The chain joins TRBV7-9 to TRBJ2-7; 8 bases fit TRBD1. The CDR3 sequence is 15 residues long. Germline CDR1 SEHNR, CDR2 FQNEAQ (reference sequence). V was clipped by 5 bases and J by 2 bases; unmatched bases: 8. The DNA of the CDR3 is TGTGCCAGCAGCGACGACAGGGGAGGAGCCTACGAGCAGTACTTC. This codes for CASSDDRGGAYEQYF.

CDR3 residues: CASSLSLTAYEQFF. CDR3 bases: TGTGCCAGCAGCTTATCCCTGACAGCATATGAGCAGTTCTTC. The chain uses TRBV11-3 and TRBJ2-1; possible D gene TRBD1, 5 bases. The CDR3 covers 14 residues. V shed 2 bases and J shed 8 bases, with 13 bases lying between them. Germline V gives CDR1 SGHNT, CDR2 YENEEA.

The V and J genes are TRBV19 and TRBJ1-1; no firm D call. Trimming stripped 7 bases from V and 1 base from J, with 13 bases between. The CDR3 loop spans 14 amino acids. Germline V CDR1 and CDR2: LNHDA, SQIVND (reference sequence). The CDR3 nucleotides are TGTGCCAGTACAAGACACGAGGGGAACACTGAAGCTTTCTTT. Residues: CASTRHEGNTEAFF.

The V and J genes are TRBV27 and TRBJ2-1, with 11 positions matching TRBD2. J was trimmed by 1 base and V by 5 bases; bases with no gene match: 7. The germline V gene has CDR1 MNHEY and CDR2 SMNVEV (reference sequence). This CDR3 spans 17 amino acids. As DNA, the CDR3 is TGTGCCAGCAGTCCCTCCGGGACTAGCGGTTCCTACAATGAGCAGTTCTTC. This encodes CASSPSGTSGSYNEQFF.

The chain uses TRBV5-4 and TRBJ2-1; no reliable D call. The CDR3 covers 13 residues. V lost 4 bases and J lost 12, with 17 bases in between. CDR1 is SGHNT, CDR2 YYREEE, per germline (reference sequence). The CDR3 DNA reads TGTGCCAGCAGCCTGCCCCCTAGTCCGGGGCAGTTCTTC. Encoded protein: CASSLPPSPGQFF.

The V call is TRBV6-5, the J call TRBJ1-2; no clear D gene. V was cut by 6 bases and J by 2 bases, with 7 bases left in between. Germline assignment: CDR1 MNHEY and CDR2 SVGAGI. This CDR3 is 12 amino acids long. The DNA for the CDR3 is TGTGCCAGCAGAGAACTGAACTATGGCTACACCTTC. This sequence encodes CASRELNYGYTF.

The chain links TRBV11-3 to TRBJ2-1, with 12 bases identical to TRBD2. Germline-derived CDR1 and CDR2 are SGHNT and YENEEA. The CDR3 is 14 residues long. Trimming cost V 10 bases and J 6 bases; bases outside gene matches: 7. CDR3 sequence: CATGRLAGVNEQFF. CDR3 DNA sequence: TGTGCCACAGGAAGACTAGCGGGAGTCAATGAGCAGTTCTTC.

The chain carries TRBV6-6 and TRBJ1-2; D call uncertain. Germline V gene sequence: CDR1 MNHNY, CDR2 SVGAGI (reference sequence). V shed 7 bases and J shed 4 bases, with 13 bases lying between them. The CDR3 extends over 13 amino acids. CDR3 sequence (DNA): TGTGCCAGCAACGAGAAAGCCCTCTATGGCTACACCTTC. Amino acid sequence: CASNEKALYGYTF.

The rearrangement uses TRBV7-9 and TRBJ1-4, with 9 positions matching TRBD1. The CDR3 has 16 amino acids. Germline V CDR1 and CDR2: SEHNR, FQNEAQ (reference sequence). J was trimmed by 7 bases and V by 5 bases; bases with no gene match: 11. This CDR3 reads CASSRRRTGVGEKLFF. The CDR3 DNA reads as TGTGCCAGCAGCCGAAGAAGGACAGGGGTGGGTGAAAAACTGTTTTTT.

The rearrangement joins TRBV7-2 to TRBJ1-1, with D tentatively TRBD1 (5 bases). Deletions cut 1 base from V and 4 bases from J, with 13 bases between. CDR1 and CDR2 (germline): SGHTA, FQGNSA. This CDR3 contains 15 residues. In nucleotides, the CDR3 is TGTGCCAGCAGCTTAGTGGGGCAGGGTGGCACTGAAGCTTTCTTT. As protein: CASSLVGQGGTEAFF.

The CDR3 DNA sequence: TGTGCCAGCAGCTCAAGTCAGGGTCCCCAGCCCCAGCATTTT. This sequence encodes CASSSSQGPQPQHF. The chain recombines TRBV7-2 with TRBJ1-5; D is possibly TRBD1 (5 bases). Looked up from germline, CDR1 is SGHTA and CDR2 is FQGNSA. V shed 4 bases and J shed 7 bases, with 14 bases lying between them. CDR3 size: 14 residues.

The chain combines TRBV18 with TRBJ1-1, with a tentative D call TRBD1 (6 bases). The CDR3 covers 13 residues. V was clipped by 3 bases and J by 7 bases, with 12 bases between them. CDR1 and CDR2 (germline): KGHSH, LQKENI. DNA of the CDR3: TGTGCCAGCTCACCGGGGGCAGAGTTTGAAGCTTTCTTT. Its translation is CASSPGAEFEAFF.

The chain joins TRBV7-8 to TRBJ1-1; 7 positions agree with TRBD1. This CDR3 is 17 amino acids long. With 0 bases clipped from V and 2 bases from J, the junction kept 9 bases outside the gene matches. Germline V lookup: CDR1 SGHVS, CDR2 FQNEAQ. This chain's CDR3 is CASSLARQGVGNTEAFF. The CDR3 coding sequence is TGTGCCAGCAGCTTAGCGCGGCAGGGGGTTGGTAACACTGAAGCTTTCTTT. Full variable domain (missing parts from reference TRBV7-8 and TRBJ1-1): GAGVSQSPRYKVAKRGQDVALRCDPISGHVSLFWYQQALGQGPEFLTYFQNEAQLDKSGLPSDRFFAERPEGSVSTLKIQRTQQEDSAVYLCASSLARQGVGNTEAFFGQGTRLTVV.

This rearrangement joins TRBV14 to TRBJ1-2; 8 bases align to TRBD1. Germline CDR1 SGHDN, CDR2 FVKESK. The CDR3 is 14 amino acids. J was trimmed by 4 bases and V by 3 bases; bases with no gene match: 4. CDR3 region: CASSQGQDAYGYTF. The CDR3 nucleotides read TGTGCCAGCAGCCAGGGACAGGATGCCTATGGCTACACCTTC. The whole variable domain, remainder taken from reference TRBV14 and TRBJ1-2, is EAGVTQFPSHSVIEKGQTVTLRCDPISGHDNLYWYRRVMGKEIKFLLHFVKESKQDESGMPNNRFLAERTGGTYSTLKVQPAELEDSGVYFCASSQGQDAYGYTFGSGTRLTVV.

Written as DNA, the CDR3 is TGTGCCAGCAGTGTACAGGGGAACACTGAAGCTTTCTTT. Translated: CASSVQGNTEAFF. V gene TRBV6-5 combines with J gene TRBJ1-1, with D tentatively TRBD1 (6 bases). Between the trimmed V and J ends, which lost 5 bases and 1 base, there was a span of 8 bases. Looked up from germline, CDR1 is MNHEY and CDR2 is SVGAGI. CDR3 length: 13 amino acids.

A single count supports this clone. DNA of the CDR3: TGTGCCAGCAGCTTAGCCAGGGGGCAGCGCGAGCAGTACTTC. Translated, it gives CASSLARGQREQYF. The chain links TRBV7-2 to TRBJ2-7, with 8 bases fitting TRBD1. Germline assignment: CDR1 SGHTA and CDR2 FQGNSA. V lost 0 bases to trimming and J lost 6 bases; unmatched junction nucleotides: 4. This CDR3 region has 14 residues.

The CDR3 is CASSEGGSYGYTF. CDR3 coding DNA: TGCGCCAGCAGTGAGGGGGGCAGCTATGGCTACACCTTC. The genes are TRBV10-1 and TRBJ1-2, with D maybe TRBD1 (6 bases). Trimming took 2 bases from V and 4 from J, leaving 8 bases between them. Germline assignment: CDR1 WNHNN and CDR2 SYGVQD (reference sequence). CDR3 length equals 13 residues.

V usage is TRBV19 and J usage is TRBJ1-1, with 7 bases aligning to TRBD1. Germline V gene sequence: CDR1 LNHDA, CDR2 SQIVND (reference sequence). This CDR3 contains 14 residues. V lost 3 bases and J lost 2; bases outside the gene matches: 3. This chain's CDR3 is CASSMTGSNTEAFF. In nucleotides, the CDR3 is TGTGCCAGTAGTATGACAGGGTCCAACACTGAAGCTTTCTTT.

The chain uses TRBV28 and TRBJ2-1, with D perhaps TRBD2 (5 bases). The CDR3 covers 13 residues. The V end lost 8 bases, the J end lost 1 base, and 9 bases lay between the germline ends. Germline CDR1 reads MDHEN; CDR2 reads SYDVKM. CDR3 amino acids: CASEEDSYNEQFF. CDR3 DNA sequence: TGTGCCAGCGAGGAGGATTCCTACAATGAGCAGTTCTTC.